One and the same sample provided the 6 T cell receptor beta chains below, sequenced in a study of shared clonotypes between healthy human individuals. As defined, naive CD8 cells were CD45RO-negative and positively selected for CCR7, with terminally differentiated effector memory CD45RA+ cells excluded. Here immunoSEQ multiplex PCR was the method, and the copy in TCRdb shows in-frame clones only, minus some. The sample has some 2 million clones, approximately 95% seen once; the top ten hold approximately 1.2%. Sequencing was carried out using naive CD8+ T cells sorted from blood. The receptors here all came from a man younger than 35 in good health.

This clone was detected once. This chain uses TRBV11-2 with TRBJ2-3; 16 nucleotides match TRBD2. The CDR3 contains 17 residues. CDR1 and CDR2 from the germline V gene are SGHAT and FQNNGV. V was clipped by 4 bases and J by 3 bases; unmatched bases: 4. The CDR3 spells CASSWGLAGGLTDTQYF. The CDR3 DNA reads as TGTGCCAGCAGCTGGGGACTAGCGGGAGGGCTGACAGATACGCAGTATTTT.

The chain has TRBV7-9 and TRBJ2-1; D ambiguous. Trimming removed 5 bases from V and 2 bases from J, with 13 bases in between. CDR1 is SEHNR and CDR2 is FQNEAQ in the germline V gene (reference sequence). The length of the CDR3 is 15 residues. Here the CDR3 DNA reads TGTGCCAGCAGCCCCACCGTAGTGGCCTACAATGAGCAGTTCTTC. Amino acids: CASSPTVVAYNEQFF.

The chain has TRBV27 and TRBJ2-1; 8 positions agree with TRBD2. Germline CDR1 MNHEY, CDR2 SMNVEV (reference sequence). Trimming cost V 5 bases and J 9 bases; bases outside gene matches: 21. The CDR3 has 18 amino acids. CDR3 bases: TGTGCCAGCAGTCCGCTCCAGAAGTCAGGACTAGCATTCAGTGAGCAGTTCTTC. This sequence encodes CASSPLQKSGLAFSEQFF.

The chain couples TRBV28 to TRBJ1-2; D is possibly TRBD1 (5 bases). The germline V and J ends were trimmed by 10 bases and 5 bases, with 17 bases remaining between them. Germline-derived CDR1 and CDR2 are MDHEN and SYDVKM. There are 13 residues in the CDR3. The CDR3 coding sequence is TGTGCCACCCTACCTTTGGACAATTATGGCTACACCTTC. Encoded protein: CATLPLDNYGYTF.

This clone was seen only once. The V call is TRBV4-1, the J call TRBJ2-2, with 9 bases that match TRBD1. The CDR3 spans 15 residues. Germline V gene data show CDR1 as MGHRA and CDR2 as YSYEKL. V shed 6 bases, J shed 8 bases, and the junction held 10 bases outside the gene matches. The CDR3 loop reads CASRPGQGNSGELFF. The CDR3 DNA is TGCGCCAGCAGGCCGGGACAGGGTAACTCTGGGGAGCTGTTTTTT.

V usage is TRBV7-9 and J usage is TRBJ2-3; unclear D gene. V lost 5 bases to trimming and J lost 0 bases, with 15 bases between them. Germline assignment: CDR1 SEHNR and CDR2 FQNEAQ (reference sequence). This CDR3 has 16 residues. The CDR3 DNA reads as TGTGCCAGCAGCGAGACCACCGAACCAAGCACAGATACGCAGTATTTT. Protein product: CASSETTEPSTDTQYF.